This T cell receptor (beta chain) comes out of a study of regulatory T cells in long-lasting Graves disease. Arm-PCR of CDR3 regions and iRepertoire HTBI primers were used to build TCR beta libraries. Per the study methods: Identified across the samples were some 62 TRBV segments and roughly 13 TRBJ segments. TCRdb itself ran the multiplex PCR reads through MiXCR, one entry per CDR3 protein. The V and J calls shown here were made by TCRdb, not taken from the authors' results. The sample gives approximately 500,000 distinct CDR3 sequences, approximately 21% of which show up once; 6.5% to 9% is in the top ten. Time point meaning: persistent/refractory GD, antithyroid drugs over 5 years with positive TRAb. TCR sequences were obtained from RNA taken from PBMCs. The CDR3 extends over 16 amino acids. The V gene's germline CDR1 is KGHDR and CDR2 SFDVKD. With V trimmed by 4 bases and J by 2 bases, 4 bases remained unmatched.

Regarding the study as a whole: Persistent disease exhibited a predilection for TRBV28, TRBJ1-2 and TRBJ2-5.

With regard to this clonotype: Its specificity is not known.

J is TRBJ2-2 and V is TRBV24-1; 9 nucleotides line up with TRBD1. This sequence was found in a female donor with Graves disease. The sample was peripheral blood mononuclear cells (PBMCs), taken when the disease was refractory, from a patient treated with antithyroid drugs. This CDR3 is CATSDQGQGNTGELFF. In DNA form, the CDR3 reads TGTGCCACCAGTGACCAGGGACAGGGAAACACCGGGGAGCTGTTTTTT.